There are many counts of the clone carrying this T cell receptor (beta chain). Trimming took 7 bases from V and 3 from J, leaving 13 bases between them. Germline CDR1 and CDR2: MDHEN and SYDVKM. The CDR3 is 14 amino acids. TCRdb processed the multiplex PCR reads anew with MiXCR; each CDR3 protein has one entry. The data hold 50,000 to 65,000 distinct CDR3 sequences, with less than 55% observed a single time. These data come from a study of breast tumors, draining lymph nodes, adjacent tissues. The chain recombines TRBV28 with TRBJ1-5; D not certain. The TCR sequence derives from a female donor with breast cancer. Some clones in this sample may be carry-over from other donors' samples. The sample taken for sequencing was breast tumor tissue. The CDR3 nucleotides read TGTGCCAGCATGAGTCTCCAGTCCAATCAGCCCCAGCATTTT. Residues: CASMSLQSNQPQHF.